This T cell receptor (beta chain) appears in the sequencing data of a study of T cells in Graves' hyperthyroidism and ophthalmopathy. Template material for amplifying TCR beta CDR3 regions consisted of RNA transcripts. The study used the HTBI primer set for a first-round RT-PCR of the TCR CDR3. One entry per CDR3 protein results from TCRdb running MiXCR on the multiplex PCR reads. The data show about 270,000 distinct CDR3 sequences, with 20% to 25% seen just once and under 65% held by the top ten. Ophthalmopathy cases met thresholds of Clinical Activity Score at least 3, NOSPECS grade at least 4 and duration under 3 months. Diagnosis relied on clinical symptoms, serum thyroxine and TRAb, thyroid ultrasound and orbital computed tomography. The PBMCs studied were ones that came from 10 ml fresh peripheral blood. This clonotype was recorded many times. This CDR3 region has 14 residues. V gave up 4 bases and J gave up 1 base; unmatched junction bases: 1.

The source is a man under 40 with Graves' ophthalmopathy. The chain recombines TRBV12-3 or TRBV12-4 with TRBJ1-2; 9 bases map to TRBD1. Sequencing was carried out using blood. CDR3 bases: TGTGCCAGCAGTTGGGACAGGGTTAACTATGGCTACACCTTC. This encodes CASSWDRVNYGYTF.